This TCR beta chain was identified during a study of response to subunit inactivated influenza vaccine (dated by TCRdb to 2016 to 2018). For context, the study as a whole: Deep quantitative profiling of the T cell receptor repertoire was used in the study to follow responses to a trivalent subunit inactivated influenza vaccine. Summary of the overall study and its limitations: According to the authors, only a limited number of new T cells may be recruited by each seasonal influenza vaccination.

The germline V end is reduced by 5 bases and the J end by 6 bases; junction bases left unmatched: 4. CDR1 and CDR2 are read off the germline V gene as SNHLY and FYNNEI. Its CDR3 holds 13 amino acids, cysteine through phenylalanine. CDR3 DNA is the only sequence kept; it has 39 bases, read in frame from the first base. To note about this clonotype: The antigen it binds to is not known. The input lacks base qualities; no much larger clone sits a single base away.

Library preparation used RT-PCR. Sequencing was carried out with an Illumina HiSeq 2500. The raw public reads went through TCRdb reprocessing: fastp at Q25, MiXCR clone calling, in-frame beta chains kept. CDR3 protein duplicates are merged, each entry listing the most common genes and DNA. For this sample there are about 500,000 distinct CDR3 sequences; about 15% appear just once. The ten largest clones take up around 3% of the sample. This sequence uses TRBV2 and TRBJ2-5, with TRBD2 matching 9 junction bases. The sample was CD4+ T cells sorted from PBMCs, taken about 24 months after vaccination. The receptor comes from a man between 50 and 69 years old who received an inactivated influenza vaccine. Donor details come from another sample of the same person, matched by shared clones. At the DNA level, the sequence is TGTGCCAGCAGTTCCGGGACTAGCAAGACCCAGTACTTC. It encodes CASSSGTSKTQYF.